These 17 T cell receptor beta chains originate from one sample sequenced in a study of human T cells and chemical hapten exposure. The time point denotes: patch test 2, 6 weeks after DPC sensitization. Sample treatment: therapeutic diphenylcyclopropenone sensitization with weekly scalp DPC. Each CDR3 protein is one row after TCRdb ran MiXCR on the RACE reads. The sample has roughly 94,000 distinct CDR3 sequences; 9% to 9.5% are singletons. The specimen comprised whole blood, sampled in connection with sensitization to the hapten diphenylcyclopropenone (DPC). The receptor source for this set is a woman in her thirties or forties with alopecia areata. Some clones in this sample may be carry-over from other donors' samples.

V gene TRBV7-6 combines with J gene TRBJ2-3; 10 nucleotides align to TRBD2. In germline, CDR1 is SGHVS, CDR2 FNYEAQ. V lost 5 bases and J lost 4; bases outside the gene matches: 3. CDR3 length: 14 amino acids. CDR3 residues: CASSITSGADTQYF. CDR3 DNA sequence: TGTGCCAGCAGCATAACTAGCGGGGCAGATACGCAGTATTTT. Together with reference TRBV7-6 and TRBJ2-3, the CDR3 gives the full variable domain: GAGVSQSPRYKVTKRGQDVALRCDPISGHVSLYWYRQALGQGPEFLTYFNYEAQQDKSGLPNDRFSAERPEGSISTLTIQRTEQRDSAMYRCASSITSGADTQYFGPGTRLTVL.

The rearrangement links TRBV27 to TRBJ2-7; 14 bases map to TRBD2. V lost 4 bases and J lost 5; bases outside the gene matches: 4. This CDR3 spans 15 amino acids. Germline-derived CDR1 and CDR2 are MNHEY and SMNVEV (reference sequence). The CDR3: CASSSGLAGVNEQYF. CDR3 nucleotide sequence: TGTGCCAGCAGTTCGGGACTAGCGGGAGTTAACGAGCAGTACTTC.

This clonotype was recorded a few times. This chain uses TRBV18 with TRBJ1-2; TRBD1 aligns across 7 bases. CDR1 is KGHSH and CDR2 is LQKENI in the germline V gene. The CDR3 sequence is 15 residues long. Trimming removed 2 bases from V and 5 bases from J; junction bases left unmatched: 8. The CDR3 loop reads CASSPAAGTDYGYTF. The CDR3 DNA sequence: TGTGCCAGCTCACCAGCCGCCGGGACAGATTATGGCTACACCTTC.

V usage is TRBV7-2 and J usage is TRBJ2-7; D perhaps matches TRBD2 (5 bases). Germline V lookup: CDR1 SGHTA, CDR2 FQGNSA. Trimming removed 5 bases from V and 2 bases from J, with 13 bases in between. The CDR3 runs 14 residues. CDR3 residues: CASSPGLLAYEQYF. CDR3 in DNA: TGTGCCAGCAGCCCTGGACTTCTCGCCTACGAGCAGTACTTC.

Many counts were recorded for this clonotype. J is TRBJ2-1 and V is TRBV14; 12 nucleotides agree with TRBD2. Germline loops: CDR1 SGHDN, CDR2 FVKESK. V gave up 4 bases and J gave up 8 bases; unmatched junction bases: 6. CDR3 length: 15 amino acids. The CDR3 reads CASSPILAGGDEQFF. The CDR3 DNA follows: TGTGCCAGCAGCCCGATACTAGCGGGAGGAGATGAGCAGTTCTTC.

The chain recombines TRBV4-2 with TRBJ2-1; possibly TRBD1 or TRBD2 for D (5 bases each). V lost 1 base and J 5 bases, leaving 6 bases between the germline ends. Looked up from germline, CDR1 is LGHNA and CDR2 is YNFKEQ. The CDR3 consists of 13 residues. The CDR3 spells CASSQGGHNEQFF. The CDR3 nucleotides read TGTGCCAGCAGCCAAGGGGGACACAATGAGCAGTTCTTC.

This clonotype was seen ten or more times. V and J are TRBV20-1 and TRBJ2-7, with a tentative D call TRBD1 (5 bases). Trimming pared 5 bases from V and 11 bases from J, leaving 19 bases between. The CDR3 has 12 residues. Germline CDR1 is DFQATT and CDR2 is SNEGSKA (reference sequence). The CDR3 region is CSALGDPDGEYF. In DNA, the CDR3 is TGCAGTGCTCTAGGGGATCCGGATGGAGAGTACTTC.

This clonotype came up many times. V is TRBV7-9 and J is TRBJ2-7, with 7 nucleotides matching TRBD1. Germline lookup yields CDR1 SEHNR and CDR2 FQNEAQ (reference sequence). The CDR3 has 16 amino acids. The ends lost 5 bases at V and 0 bases at J; junction bases unmatched: 10. The CDR3 loop reads CASSPRTGSSSYEQYF. Written as DNA, the CDR3 is TGTGCCAGCAGCCCTAGGACAGGTTCCAGCTCCTACGAGCAGTACTTC.

There are many counts of this clonotype. The chain recombines TRBV2 with TRBJ1-2, with TRBD1 matching 7 bases. Trimming at V came to 4 bases and at J to 8 bases, leaving 7 bases not matched to a gene. The length of the CDR3 is 13 residues. CDR1 and CDR2 from the germline V gene are SNHLY and FYNNEI. The CDR3 DNA reads as TGTGCCAGCAGTGTTGGGCAGGGGGACGGCTACACCTTC. It codes for CASSVGQGDGYTF. The whole variable domain, filled in from reference TRBV2 and TRBJ1-2, reads EPEVTQTPSHQVTQMGQEVILRCVPISNHLYFYWYRQILGQKVEFLVSFYNNEISEKSEIFDDQFSVERPDGSNFTLKIRSTKLEDSAMYFCASSVGQGDGYTFGSGTRLTVV.

The chain joins TRBV12-3 or TRBV12-4 to TRBJ1-3; tentatively, D is TRBD1 (5 bases). The V gene lost 6 bases and the J gene lost 0 bases, with 9 bases spanning the gap. CDR3 length: 14 amino acids. CDR3 DNA sequence: TGTGCCAGCAGGCCAGGGATCTCTGGAAACACCATATATTTT. Translation: CASRPGISGNTIYF.

This clonotype was picked up many times. The chain joins TRBV20-1 to TRBJ2-3; no clear D gene. Germline V lookup: CDR1 DFQATT, CDR2 SNEGSKA (reference sequence). V lost 1 base and J lost 6, with 5 bases in between. This CDR3 has 11 amino acids. The CDR3 DNA sequence: TGCAGTGCTAGAGTAGGTGATACGCAGTATTTT. Protein product: CSARVGDTQYF.

There are many counts of this clonotype. This sequence joins TRBV5-1 and TRBJ2-1; perhaps TRBD2 as D (5 bases). The CDR3 sequence is 15 residues long. V lost 0 bases to trimming and J lost 8 bases, with 15 bases between them. The V gene's germline CDR1 is SGHRS and CDR2 YFSETQ. CDR3 nucleotide sequence: TGCGCCAGCAGCTTGGGGTTTCGGGATCCCGATGAGCAGTTCTTC. Protein sequence: CASSLGFRDPDEQFF.

In this sample, this clonotype turned up many times. J is TRBJ2-1 and V is TRBV5-1; TRBD2 matches at 12 bases. With V trimmed by 7 bases and J by 0 bases, 17 bases remained unmatched. CDR1 is SGHRS, CDR2 YFSETQ, per germline. This CDR3 has 20 amino acids. The CDR3, as DNA: TGCGCCAGCCACAGACTGGAGGGACTAGCGGGCGGACGCTCCTACAATGAGCAGTTCTTC. This translates into CASHRLEGLAGGRSYNEQFF.

This clonotype was counted at least ten times. J is TRBJ2-3 and V is TRBV5-1; no definite D call. The CDR3 covers 16 residues. V was cut by 5 bases and J by 2 bases, with 18 bases left in between. Germline V lookup: CDR1 SGHRS, CDR2 YFSETQ. As DNA, the CDR3 is TGCGCCAGCAGTCCTACCGGGCGAACGACCACAGATACGCAGTATTTT. Translation: CASSPTGRTTTDTQYF.

This clonotype was detected a few times. The rearrangement uses TRBV12-3 or TRBV12-4 and TRBJ2-2; D gene ambiguous. V dropped 5 bases and J dropped 6 bases, with 4 bases sitting between them. The CDR3 extends over 11 amino acids. The CDR3 loop is CASSPSGELFF. CDR3 DNA sequence: TGTGCCAGCAGTCCTTCCGGGGAGCTGTTTTTT.

In this sample, this clonotype turned up a few times. This sequence joins TRBV2 and TRBJ1-4; D is unresolved. The CDR3 has 15 amino acids. The germline V gene encodes CDR1 SNHLY and CDR2 FYNNEI. V lost 6 bases, J lost 4 bases, and 15 bases lay in between. The chain's CDR3 is CASSLSPALNEKLFF. CDR3 DNA sequence: TGTGCCAGCAGCCTATCACCGGCCCTTAATGAAAAACTGTTTTTT.

Only a few counts were recorded for this clonotype. This rearrangement joins TRBV29-1 to TRBJ2-5; D remains unclear. The CDR3 runs to 12 residues. Looked up from germline, CDR1 is SQVTM and CDR2 is ANQGSEA. V lost 4 bases, J lost 5 bases, and 11 bases lay in between. CDR3: CSVGFESETQYF. For the CDR3, the DNA is TGCAGCGTTGGTTTTGAATCGGAGACCCAGTACTTC.